This T cell receptor beta chain comes out of a study of blood T cells in healthy people across ages. This CDR3 has 16 residues. After removal of 2 bases from V and 4 bases from J, the junction contained 6 bases not matched to a gene. Germline V gene data show CDR1 as SGHAT and CDR2 as FQNNGV. A second roughly 6 to 11 cycle PCR used barcoded and J-beta primers. TCRdb reanalysed the 5' RACE reads using MiXCR and keeps one entry per CDR3 protein. Here the sample spans about 1.8 million distinct CDR3 sequences, approximately 50% being singletons. Worth noting for this clonotype: Its target is not known.

Whole-study findings and limits: Donor CMV status, an unknown factor, possibly confounded changes in expanded clonotypes. Relative to aged donors, long-lived donors carried more naive CD4+ cells and displayed higher diversity. TCR beta diversity was tightly associated with the proportion of naive T cells. From one million sequenced T cells, diversity estimates were lower bounds.

The sample consisted of blood. The sequence was obtained from a woman in her thirties or forties in good health. The rearrangement joins TRBV11-2 to TRBJ2-5; the match to TRBD2 covers 11 bases. The CDR3 DNA sequence: TGTGCCAGCAGCTTAAATAGCGGGGGGGCCACAGAGACCCAGTACTTC. Its protein is CASSLNSGGATETQYF.